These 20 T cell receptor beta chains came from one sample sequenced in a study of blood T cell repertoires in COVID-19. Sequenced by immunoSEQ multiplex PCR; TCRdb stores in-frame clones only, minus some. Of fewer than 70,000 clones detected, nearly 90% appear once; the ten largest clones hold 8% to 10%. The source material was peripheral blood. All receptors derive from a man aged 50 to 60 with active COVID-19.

The CDR3 DNA reads TGTGCCAGCAGACAGGGGGAGTACAATGAGCAGTTCTTC. Translation: CASRQGEYNEQFF. The rearrangement links TRBV12-3 or TRBV12-4 to TRBJ2-1; 8 bases map to TRBD1. The CDR3 consists of 13 residues. V lost 6 bases to trimming and J lost 4 bases; unmatched junction nucleotides: 2.

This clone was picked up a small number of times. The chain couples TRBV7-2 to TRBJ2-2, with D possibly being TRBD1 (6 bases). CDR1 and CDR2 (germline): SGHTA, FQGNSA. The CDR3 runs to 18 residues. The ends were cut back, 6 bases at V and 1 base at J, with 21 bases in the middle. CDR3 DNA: TGTGCCAGCAGATCTTTCCCCGGGACACGCTTGAACACCGGGGAGCTGTTTTTT. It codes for CASRSFPGTRLNTGELFF.

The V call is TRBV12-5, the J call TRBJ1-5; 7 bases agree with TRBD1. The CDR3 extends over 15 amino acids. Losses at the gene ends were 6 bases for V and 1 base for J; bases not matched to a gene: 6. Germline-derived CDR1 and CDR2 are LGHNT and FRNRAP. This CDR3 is CASGLDRVSNQPQHF. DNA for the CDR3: TGTGCTAGTGGGCTTGACAGGGTGAGCAATCAGCCCCAGCATTTT.

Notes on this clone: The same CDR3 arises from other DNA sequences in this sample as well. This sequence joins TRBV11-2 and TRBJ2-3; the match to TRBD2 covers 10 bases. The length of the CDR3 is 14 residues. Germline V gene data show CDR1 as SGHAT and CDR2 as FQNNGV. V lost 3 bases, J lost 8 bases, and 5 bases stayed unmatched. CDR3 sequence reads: CASSLASGGATQYF. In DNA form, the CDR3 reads TGTGCCAGCAGCTTGGCTAGCGGGGGAGCTACGCAGTATTTT.

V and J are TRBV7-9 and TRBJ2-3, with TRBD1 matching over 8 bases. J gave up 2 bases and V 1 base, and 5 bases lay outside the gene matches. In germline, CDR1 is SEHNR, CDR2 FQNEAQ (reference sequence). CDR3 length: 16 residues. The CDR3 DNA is TGTGCCAGCAGCTTAGGACAGGGGTCGGACACAGATACGCAGTATTTT. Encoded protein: CASSLGQGSDTDTQYF.

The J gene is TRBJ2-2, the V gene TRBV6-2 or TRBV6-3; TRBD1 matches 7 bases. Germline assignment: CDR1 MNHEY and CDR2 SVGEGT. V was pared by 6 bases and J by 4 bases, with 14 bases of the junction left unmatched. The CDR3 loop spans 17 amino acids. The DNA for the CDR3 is TGTGCCAGCAGCCTTAACAGGGGACGGTCGGGCACCGGGGAGCTGTTTTTT. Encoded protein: CASSLNRGRSGTGELFF.

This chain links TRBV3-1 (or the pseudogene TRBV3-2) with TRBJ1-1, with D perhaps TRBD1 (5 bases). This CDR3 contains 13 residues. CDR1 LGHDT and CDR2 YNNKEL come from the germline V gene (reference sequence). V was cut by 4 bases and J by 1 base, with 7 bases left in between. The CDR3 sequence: CASSRGGNTEAFF. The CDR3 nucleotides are TGTGCCAGCAGCCGGGGGGGGAACACTGAAGCTTTCTTT.

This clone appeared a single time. The CDR3 DNA reads TGTGCCAGCAGTTTTTCAGCCCGGGACATCTCACCCCTCCACTTT. Residues: CASSFSARDISPLHF. V and J are TRBV28 and TRBJ1-6; possible D gene TRBD1, 6 bases. CDR1 MDHEN and CDR2 SYDVKM come from the germline V gene. CDR3 length: 15 residues. The germline V and J ends were trimmed by 3 bases and 10 bases, with 16 bases remaining between them. Drawing the rest from reference TRBV28 and TRBJ1-6, the complete variable domain is DVKVTQSSRYLVKRTGEKVFLECVQDMDHENMFWYRQDPGLGLRLIYFSYDVKMKEKGDIPEGYSVSREKKERFSLILESASTNQTSMYLCASSFSARDISPLHFGNGTRLTVT.

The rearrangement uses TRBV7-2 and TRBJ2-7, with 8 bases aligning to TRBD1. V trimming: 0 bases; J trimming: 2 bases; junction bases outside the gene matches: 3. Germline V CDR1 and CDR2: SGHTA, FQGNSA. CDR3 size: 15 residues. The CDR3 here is CASSLADRVTYEQYF. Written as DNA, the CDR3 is TGTGCCAGCAGCTTAGCGGACAGGGTGACCTACGAGCAGTACTTC.

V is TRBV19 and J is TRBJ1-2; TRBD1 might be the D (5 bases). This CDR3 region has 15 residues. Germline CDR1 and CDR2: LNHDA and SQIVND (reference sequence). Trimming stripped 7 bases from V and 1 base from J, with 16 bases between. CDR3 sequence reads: CASTPGWGLNYGYTF. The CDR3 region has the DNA TGTGCCAGTACCCCCGGGTGGGGCCTTAACTATGGCTACACCTTC.

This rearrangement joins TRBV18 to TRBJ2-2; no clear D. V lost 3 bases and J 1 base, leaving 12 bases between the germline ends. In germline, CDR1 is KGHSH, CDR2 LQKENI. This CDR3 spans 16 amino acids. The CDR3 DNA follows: TGTGCCAGCTCACCGCGTTTGCCCCAGAACACCGGGGAGCTGTTTTTT. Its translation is CASSPRLPQNTGELFF.

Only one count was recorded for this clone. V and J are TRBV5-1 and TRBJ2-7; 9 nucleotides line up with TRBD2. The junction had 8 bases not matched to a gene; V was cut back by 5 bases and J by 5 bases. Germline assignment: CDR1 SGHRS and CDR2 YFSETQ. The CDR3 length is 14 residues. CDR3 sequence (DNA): TGCGCCAGCAGATCTCTAGCGGGGTTCGACGAGCAGTACTTC. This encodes CASRSLAGFDEQYF.

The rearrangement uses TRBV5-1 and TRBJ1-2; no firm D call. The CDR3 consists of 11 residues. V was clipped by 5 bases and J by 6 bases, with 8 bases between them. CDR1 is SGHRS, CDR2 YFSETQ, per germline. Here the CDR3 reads CASRLEDGYTF. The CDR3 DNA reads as TGCGCCAGCAGGTTAGAGGATGGCTACACCTTC.

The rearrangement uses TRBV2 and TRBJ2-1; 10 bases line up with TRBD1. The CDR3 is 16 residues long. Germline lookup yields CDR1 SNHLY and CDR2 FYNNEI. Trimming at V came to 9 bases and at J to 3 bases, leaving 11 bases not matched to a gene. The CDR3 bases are TGTGCCAGACCAGACGGGACAGGGGTCAACTACAATGAGCAGTTCTTC. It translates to CARPDGTGVNYNEQFF. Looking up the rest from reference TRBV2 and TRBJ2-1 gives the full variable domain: EPEVTQTPSHQVTQMGQEVILRCVPISNHLYFYWYRQILGQKVEFLVSFYNNEISEKSEIFDDQFSVERPDGSNFTLKIRSTKLEDSAMYFCARPDGTGVNYNEQFFGPGTRLTVL.

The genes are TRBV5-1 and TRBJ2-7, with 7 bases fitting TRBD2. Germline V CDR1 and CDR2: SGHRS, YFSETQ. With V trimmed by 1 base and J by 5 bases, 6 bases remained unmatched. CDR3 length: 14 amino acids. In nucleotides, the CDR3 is TGCGCCAGCAGCTTGTTGGGCGGGGGAGACGAGCAGTACTTC. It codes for CASSLLGGGDEQYF.

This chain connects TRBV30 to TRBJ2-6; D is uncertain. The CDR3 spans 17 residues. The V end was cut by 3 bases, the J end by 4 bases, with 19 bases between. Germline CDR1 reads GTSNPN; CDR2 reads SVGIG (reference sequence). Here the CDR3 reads CAWRVAGAVAGANVLTF. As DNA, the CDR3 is TGTGCCTGGAGGGTTGCAGGTGCTGTGGCAGGGGCCAACGTCCTGACTTTC.

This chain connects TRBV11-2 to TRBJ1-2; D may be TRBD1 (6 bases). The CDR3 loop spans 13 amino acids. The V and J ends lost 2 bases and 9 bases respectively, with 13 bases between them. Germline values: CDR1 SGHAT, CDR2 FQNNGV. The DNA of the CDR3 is TGTGCCAGCAGCTTACACAGGGAGGGGAGCTACACCTTC. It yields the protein CASSLHREGSYTF.

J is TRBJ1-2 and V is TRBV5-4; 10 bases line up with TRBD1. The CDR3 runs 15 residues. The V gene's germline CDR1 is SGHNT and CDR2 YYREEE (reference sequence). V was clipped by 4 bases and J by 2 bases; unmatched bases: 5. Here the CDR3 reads CASSVGTGENYGYTF. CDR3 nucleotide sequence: TGTGCCAGCAGCGTGGGGACAGGGGAAAACTATGGCTACACCTTC. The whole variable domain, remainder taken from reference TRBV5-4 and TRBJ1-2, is ETGVTQSPTHLIKTRGQQVTLRCSSQSGHNTVSWYQQALGQGPQFIFQYYREEENGRGNFPPRFSGLQFPNYSSELNVNALELDDSALYLCASSVGTGENYGYTFGSGTRLTVV.

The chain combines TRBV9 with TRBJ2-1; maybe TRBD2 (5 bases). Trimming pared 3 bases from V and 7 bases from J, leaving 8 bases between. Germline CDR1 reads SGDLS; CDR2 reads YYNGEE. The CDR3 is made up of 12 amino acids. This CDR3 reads CASSASGNEQFF. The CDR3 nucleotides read TGTGCCAGCAGCGCGAGCGGAAATGAGCAGTTCTTC. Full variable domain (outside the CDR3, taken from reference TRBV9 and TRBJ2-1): DSGVTQTPKHLITATGQRVTLRCSPRSGDLSVYWYQQSLDQGLQFLIQYYNGEERAKGNILERFSAQQFPDLHSELNLSSLELGDSALYFCASSASGNEQFFGPGTRLTVL.

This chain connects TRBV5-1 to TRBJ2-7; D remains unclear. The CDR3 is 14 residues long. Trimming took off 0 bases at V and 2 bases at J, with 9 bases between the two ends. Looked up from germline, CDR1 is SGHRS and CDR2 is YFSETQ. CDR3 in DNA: TGCGCCAGCAGCTTGGGCGCGGTAACCTACGAGCAGTACTTC. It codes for CASSLGAVTYEQYF.